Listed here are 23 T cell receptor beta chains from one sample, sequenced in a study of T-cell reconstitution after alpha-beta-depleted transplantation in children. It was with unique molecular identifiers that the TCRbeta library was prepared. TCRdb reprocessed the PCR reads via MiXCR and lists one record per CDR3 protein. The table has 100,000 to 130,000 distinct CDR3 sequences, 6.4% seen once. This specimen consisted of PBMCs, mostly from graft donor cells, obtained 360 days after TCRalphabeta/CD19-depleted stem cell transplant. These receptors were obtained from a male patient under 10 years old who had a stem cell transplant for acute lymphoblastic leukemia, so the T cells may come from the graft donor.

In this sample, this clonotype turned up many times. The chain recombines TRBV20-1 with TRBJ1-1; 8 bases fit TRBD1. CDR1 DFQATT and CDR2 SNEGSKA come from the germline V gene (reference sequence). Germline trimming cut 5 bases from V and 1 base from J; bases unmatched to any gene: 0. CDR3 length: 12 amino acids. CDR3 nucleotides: TGCAGTGCTGGGACAGGGAACACTGAAGCTTTCTTT. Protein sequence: CSAGTGNTEAFF.

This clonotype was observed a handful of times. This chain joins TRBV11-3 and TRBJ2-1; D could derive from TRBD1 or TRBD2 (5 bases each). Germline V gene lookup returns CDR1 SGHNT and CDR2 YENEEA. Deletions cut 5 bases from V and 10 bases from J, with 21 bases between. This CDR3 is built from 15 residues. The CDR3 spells CASSPRDGSNWEQFF. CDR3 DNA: TGTGCCAGCAGCCCCAGGGACGGGTCTAATTGGGAGCAGTTCTTC.

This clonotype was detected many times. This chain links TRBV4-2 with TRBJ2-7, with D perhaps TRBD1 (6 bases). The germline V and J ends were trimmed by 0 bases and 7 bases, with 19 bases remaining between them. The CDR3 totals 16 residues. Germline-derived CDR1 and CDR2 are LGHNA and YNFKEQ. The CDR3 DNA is TGTGCCAGCAGCCAAGAGGAGACAGGACCCGCGGGTGAGCAGTACTTC. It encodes CASSQEETGPAGEQYF.

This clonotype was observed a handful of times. CDR3 loop: CASGPGRGANVLTF. The CDR3 DNA reads as TGTGCCAGCGGGCCAGGGAGGGGGGCCAACGTCCTGACTTTC. This chain uses TRBV6-2 or TRBV6-3 with TRBJ2-6; tentatively, D is TRBD2 (6 bases). The ends were cut back, 8 bases at V and 4 bases at J, with 12 bases in the middle. Germline-derived CDR1 and CDR2 are MNHEY and SVGEGT. The CDR3 consists of 14 residues.

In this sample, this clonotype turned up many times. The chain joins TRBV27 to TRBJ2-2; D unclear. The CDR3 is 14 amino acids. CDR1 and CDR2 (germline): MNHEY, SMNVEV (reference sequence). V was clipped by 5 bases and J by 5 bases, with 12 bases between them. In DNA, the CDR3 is TGTGCCAGCAGTGTCGCTTTGAATACCGGGGAGCTGTTTTTT. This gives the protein CASSVALNTGELFF.

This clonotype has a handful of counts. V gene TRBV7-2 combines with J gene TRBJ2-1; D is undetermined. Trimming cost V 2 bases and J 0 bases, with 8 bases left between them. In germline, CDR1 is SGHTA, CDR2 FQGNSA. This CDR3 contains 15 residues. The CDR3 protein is CASSLRGASYNEQFF. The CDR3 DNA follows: TGTGCCAGCAGCTTACGAGGCGCCTCCTACAATGAGCAGTTCTTC.

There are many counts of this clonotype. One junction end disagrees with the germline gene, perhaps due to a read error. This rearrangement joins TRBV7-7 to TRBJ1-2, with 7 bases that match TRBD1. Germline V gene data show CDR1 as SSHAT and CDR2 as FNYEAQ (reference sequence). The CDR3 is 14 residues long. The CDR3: CASSPGQDLLGYTF. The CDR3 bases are TGTGCTAGCAGCCCCGGACAGGATTTACTGGGCTACACCTTC.

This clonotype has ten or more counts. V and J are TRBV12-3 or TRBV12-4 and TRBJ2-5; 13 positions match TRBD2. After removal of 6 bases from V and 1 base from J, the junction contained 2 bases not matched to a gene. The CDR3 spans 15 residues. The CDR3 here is CASRGLAGAQETQYF. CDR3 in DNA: TGTGCCAGCAGAGGACTAGCGGGGGCCCAAGAGACCCAGTACTTC.

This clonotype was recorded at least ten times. In nucleotides, the CDR3 is TGTGCCAGCGTCCCGTACACCGGGGAGCTGTTTTTT. Translated: CASVPYTGELFF. V usage is TRBV12-3 or TRBV12-4 and J usage is TRBJ2-2; no clear D gene. V was shortened by 8 bases and J by 3 bases, with 7 bases between the two germline ends. The CDR3 contains 12 residues.

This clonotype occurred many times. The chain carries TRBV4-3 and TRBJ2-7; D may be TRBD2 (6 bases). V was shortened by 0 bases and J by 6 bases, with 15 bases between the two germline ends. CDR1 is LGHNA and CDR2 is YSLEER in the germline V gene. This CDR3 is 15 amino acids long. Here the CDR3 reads CASSQDPWTTLEQYF. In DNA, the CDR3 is TGCGCCAGCAGCCAAGATCCATGGACTACCCTCGAGCAGTACTTC.

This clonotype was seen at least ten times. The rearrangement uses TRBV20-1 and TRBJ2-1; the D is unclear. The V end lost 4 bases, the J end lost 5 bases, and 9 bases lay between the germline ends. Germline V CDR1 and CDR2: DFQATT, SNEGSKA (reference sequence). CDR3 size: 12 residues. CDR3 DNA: TGCAGTGCTATCGAGCCGAACAATGAGCAGTTCTTC. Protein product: CSAIEPNNEQFF.

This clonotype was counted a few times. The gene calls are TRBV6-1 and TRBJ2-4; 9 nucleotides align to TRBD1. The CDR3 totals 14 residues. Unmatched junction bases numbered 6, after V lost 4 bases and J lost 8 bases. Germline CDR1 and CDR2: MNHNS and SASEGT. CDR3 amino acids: CASSVDRGAYIQYF. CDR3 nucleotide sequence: TGTGCCAGCAGTGTGGACAGGGGAGCATACATTCAGTACTTC.

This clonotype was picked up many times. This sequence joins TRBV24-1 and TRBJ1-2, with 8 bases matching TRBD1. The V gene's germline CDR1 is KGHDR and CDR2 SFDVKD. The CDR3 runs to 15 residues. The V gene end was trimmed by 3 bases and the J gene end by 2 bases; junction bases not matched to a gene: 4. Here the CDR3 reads CATSDPRQGNYGYTF. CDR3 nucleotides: TGTGCCACCAGTGATCCCAGACAGGGGAACTATGGCTACACCTTC.

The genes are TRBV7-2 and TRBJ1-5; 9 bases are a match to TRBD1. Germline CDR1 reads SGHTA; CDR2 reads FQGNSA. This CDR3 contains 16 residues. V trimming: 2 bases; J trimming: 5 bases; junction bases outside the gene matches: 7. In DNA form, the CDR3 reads TGTGCCAGCAGCTTATCCTGGACAGGGGCTGATCAGCCCCAGCATTTT. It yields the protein CASSLSWTGADQPQHF. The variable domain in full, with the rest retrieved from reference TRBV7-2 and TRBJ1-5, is GAGVSQSPSNKVTEKGKDVELRCDPISGHTALYWYRQSLGQGLEFLIYFQGNSAPDKSGLPSDRFSAERTGGSVSTLTIQRTQQEDSAVYLCASSLSWTGADQPQHFGDGTRLSIL.

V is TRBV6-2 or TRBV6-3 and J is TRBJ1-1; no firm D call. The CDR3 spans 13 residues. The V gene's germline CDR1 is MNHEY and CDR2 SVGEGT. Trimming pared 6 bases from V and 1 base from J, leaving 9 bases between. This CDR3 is CASSFNENTEAFF. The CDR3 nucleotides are TGTGCCAGCAGCTTTAACGAGAACACTGAAGCTTTCTTT.

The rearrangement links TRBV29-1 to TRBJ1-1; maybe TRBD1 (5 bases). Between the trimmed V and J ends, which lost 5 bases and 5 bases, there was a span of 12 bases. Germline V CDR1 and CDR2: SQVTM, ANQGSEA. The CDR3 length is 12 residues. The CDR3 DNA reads TGCAGCGTTTCACCTTCAGGGACTGAAGCTTTCTTT. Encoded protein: CSVSPSGTEAFF.

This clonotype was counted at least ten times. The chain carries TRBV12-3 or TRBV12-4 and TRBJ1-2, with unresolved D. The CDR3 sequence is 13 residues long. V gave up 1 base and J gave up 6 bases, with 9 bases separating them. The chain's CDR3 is CASSLGEGHGYTF. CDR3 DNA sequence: TGTGCCAGCAGTTTAGGTGAAGGACATGGCTACACCTTC.

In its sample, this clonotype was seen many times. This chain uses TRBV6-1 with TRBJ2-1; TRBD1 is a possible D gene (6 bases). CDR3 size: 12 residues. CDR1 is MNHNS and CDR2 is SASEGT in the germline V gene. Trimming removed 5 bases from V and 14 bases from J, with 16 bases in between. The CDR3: CASSPDRSGKFF. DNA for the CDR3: TGTGCCAGCAGTCCCGACAGGTCAGGGAAGTTCTTC.

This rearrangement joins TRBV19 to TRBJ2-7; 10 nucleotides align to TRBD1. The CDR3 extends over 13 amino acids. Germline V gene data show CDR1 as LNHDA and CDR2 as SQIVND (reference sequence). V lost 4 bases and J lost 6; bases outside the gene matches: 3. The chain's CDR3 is CASSTGTGVEQYF. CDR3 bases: TGTGCCAGTAGTACCGGGACAGGGGTCGAGCAGTACTTC.

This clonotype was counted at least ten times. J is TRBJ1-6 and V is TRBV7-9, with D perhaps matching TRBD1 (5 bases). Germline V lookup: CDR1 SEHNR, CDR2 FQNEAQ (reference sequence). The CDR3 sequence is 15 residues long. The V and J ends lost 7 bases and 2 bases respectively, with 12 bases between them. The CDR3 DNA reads TGTGCCAGCATCCCTGCGACAGCCTATAATTCACCCCTCCACTTT. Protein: CASIPATAYNSPLHF.

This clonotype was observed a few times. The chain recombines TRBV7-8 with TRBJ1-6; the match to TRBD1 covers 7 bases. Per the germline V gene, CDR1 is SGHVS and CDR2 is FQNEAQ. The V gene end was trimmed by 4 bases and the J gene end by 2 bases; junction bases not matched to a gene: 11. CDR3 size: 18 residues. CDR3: CASSSLGGRSAYNSPLHF. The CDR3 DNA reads TGTGCCAGCAGCTCTTTAGGGGGCAGGTCCGCCTATAATTCACCCCTCCACTTT. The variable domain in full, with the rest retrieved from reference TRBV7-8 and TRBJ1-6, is GAGVSQSPRYKVAKRGQDVALRCDPISGHVSLFWYQQALGQGPEFLTYFQNEAQLDKSGLPSDRFFAERPEGSVSTLKIQRTQQEDSAVYLCASSSLGGRSAYNSPLHFGNGTRLTVT.

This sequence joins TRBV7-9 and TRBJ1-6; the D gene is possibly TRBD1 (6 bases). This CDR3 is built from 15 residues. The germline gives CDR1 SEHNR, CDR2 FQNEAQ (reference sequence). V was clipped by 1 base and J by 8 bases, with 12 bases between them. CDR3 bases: TGTGCCAGCAGCTTAGTACGGGGGGCGGATTCACCCCTCCACTTT. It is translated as CASSLVRGADSPLHF. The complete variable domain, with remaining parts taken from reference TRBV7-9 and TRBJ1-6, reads DTGVSQNPRHKITKRGQNVTFRCDPISEHNRLYWYRQTLGQGPEFLTYFQNEAQLEKSRLLSDRFSAERPKGSFSTLEIQRTEQGDSAMYLCASSLVRGADSPLHFGNGTRLTVT.

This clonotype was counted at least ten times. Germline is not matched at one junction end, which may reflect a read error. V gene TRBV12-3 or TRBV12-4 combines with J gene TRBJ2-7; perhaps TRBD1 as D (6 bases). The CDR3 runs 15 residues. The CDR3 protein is CASTPRGRGPISLSF. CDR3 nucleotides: TGTGCCAGCACCCCCCGAGGCAGGGGACCTATTTCGCTGAGTTTC.